This T cell receptor (beta chain) came from a study of cytomegalovirus exposure and HLA in healthy donors. The CDR3 length is 14 residues. The V gene's germline CDR1 is MNHEY and CDR2 SMNVEV (reference sequence). V lost 1 base and J lost 4; bases outside the gene matches: 3. The study ran its PCR with 60 Vbeta and 13 Jbeta primers. Clones were read by immunoSEQ multiplex PCR, and TCRdb kept only the in-frame ones, dropping some. The sample records roughly 190,000 clones, roughly four fifths being singletons. This rearrangement joins TRBV27 to TRBJ2-5; 7 nucleotides align to TRBD2. The specimen was PBMCs. The source of this sequence is a woman aged 25-40 years in good health and CMV-seropositive. The CDR3 sequence: CASSLLAGVETQYF. CDR3 bases: TGTGCCAGCAGTTTATTGGCGGGAGTAGAGACCCAGTACTTC.